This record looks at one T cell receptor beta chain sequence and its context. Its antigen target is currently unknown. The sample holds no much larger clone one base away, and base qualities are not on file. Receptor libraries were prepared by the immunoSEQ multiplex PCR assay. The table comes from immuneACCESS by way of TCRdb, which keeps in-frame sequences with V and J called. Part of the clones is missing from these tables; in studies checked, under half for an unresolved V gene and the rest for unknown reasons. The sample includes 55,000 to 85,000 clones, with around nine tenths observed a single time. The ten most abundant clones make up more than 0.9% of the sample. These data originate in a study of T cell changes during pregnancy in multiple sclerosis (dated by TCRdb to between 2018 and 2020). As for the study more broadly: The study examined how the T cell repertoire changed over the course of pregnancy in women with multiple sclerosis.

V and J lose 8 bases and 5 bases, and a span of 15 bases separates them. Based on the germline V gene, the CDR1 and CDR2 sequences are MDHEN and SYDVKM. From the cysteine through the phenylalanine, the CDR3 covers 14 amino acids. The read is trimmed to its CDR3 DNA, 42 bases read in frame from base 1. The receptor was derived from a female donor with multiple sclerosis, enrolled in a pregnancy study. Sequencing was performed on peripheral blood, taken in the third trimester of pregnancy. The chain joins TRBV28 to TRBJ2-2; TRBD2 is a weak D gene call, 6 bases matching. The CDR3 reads CASYGGFWTGELFF. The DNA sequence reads TGTGCCAGCTATGGGGGGTTTTGGACCGGGGAGCTGTTTTTT. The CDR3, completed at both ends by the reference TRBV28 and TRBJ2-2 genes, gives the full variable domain DVKVTQSSRYLVKRTGEKVFLECVQDMDHENMFWYRQDPGLGLRLIYFSYDVKMKEKGDIPEGYSVSREKKERFSLILESASTNQTSMYLCASYGGFWTGELFFGEGSRLTVL.